Listed below are T cell receptor beta chains from one sample, sequenced in a study of read filtering for tumor transcriptome and immune sequencing. TCRdb fed the reads into MiXCR, producing one record per CDR3 protein. The sample has some 43,000 distinct CDR3 sequences; around an eighth are singletons. Specimen: a population of CD138-negative cells sorted from bone marrow. These receptors were taken from a donor aged 40 or over with multiple myeloma. CDR3s include the opening cysteine and the closing phenylalanine or tryptophan. The D gene is left open where the match is weak. Expanded clones are given a class, and other clones once, few, many or no size at all.

J: TRBJ2-5; D: NA; size: few; V: TRBV4-3; DNA: TGCGCCAGCAGCCCCTTTCGGGGAGAGACCCAGTACTTC; CDR3: CASSPFRGETQYF
J: TRBJ2-7; D: TRBD1; size: many; V: TRBV18; DNA: TGTGCCAGCTCACCAGGGGGACAGGGGTCCTACGAGCAGTACTTC; CDR3: CASSPGGQGSYEQYF
J: TRBJ1-1; D: NA; size: many; V: TRBV6-6; DNA: TGTGCCAGCACGGGCAGCATGAACACTGAAGCTTTCTTT; CDR3: CASTGSMNTEAFF
J: TRBJ2-7; D: NA; size: many; V: TRBV7-2; DNA: TGTGCCAGCAGCCCCTGGGGGCAGGTCTCCTACGAGCAGTACTTC; CDR3: CASSPWGQVSYEQYF
J: TRBJ2-3; D: NA; size: many; V: TRBV29-1; DNA: TGCAGCGTTGAAGTCCAGGGGACGGCTGCAGATACGCAGTATTTT; CDR3: CSVEVQGTAADTQYF
J: TRBJ2-2; D: NA; size: many; V: TRBV5-1; DNA: TGCGCCAGCAGCTTGGAAGGCGGGCAGACCGGGGAGCTGTTTTTT; CDR3: CASSLEGGQTGELFF
J: TRBJ1-4; D: NA; size: few; V: TRBV11-2; DNA: TGTGCCAGCAGCTTAAGAGTAGGGGGTAATGAAAAACTGTTTTTT; CDR3: CASSLRVGGNEKLFF
J: TRBJ2-5; D: NA; size: few; V: TRBV20-1; DNA: TGCAGTGCTTCTCCGACAGGGAGGGAGACCCAGTACTTC; CDR3: CSASPTGRETQYF
J: TRBJ2-5; D: NA; size: many; V: TRBV27; DNA: TGTGCCAGCAGTCCCGGACGTGCCCCAGGGACCCAGTACTTC; CDR3: CASSPGRAPGTQYF
J: TRBJ2-1; D: TRBD2; size: many; V: TRBV19; DNA: TGTGCCAGTAGTACCAGCGGGAGGGCCTTCACACCGTCCTCCTACAATGAGCAGTTCTTC; CDR3: CASSTSGRAFTPSSYNEQFF
J: TRBJ2-3; D: NA; size: many; V: TRBV5-1; DNA: TGCGCCAGCAGCTTGAACCATTACACAGATACGCAGTATTTT; CDR3: CASSLNHYTDTQYF
J: TRBJ1-1; D: NA; size: few; V: TRBV28; DNA: TGTGCCAGCAGCGGCCCCGCGAACACTGAAGCTTTCTTT; CDR3: CASSGPANTEAFF
J: TRBJ2-1; D: NA; size: many; V: TRBV4-1; DNA: TGCGCCAGCAGCCAAGGTAGGGTAGGGCTGTCCTACAATGAGCAGTTCTTC; CDR3: CASSQGRVGLSYNEQFF
J: TRBJ2-2; D: NA; size: NA; V: TRBV5-1; DNA: TGCGCCAGCAGCAACAGGGTCACCGGGAAGCTATTTTTT; CDR3: CASSNRVTGKLFF
J: TRBJ2-7; D: TRBD1; size: many; V: TRBV20-1; DNA: TGCAGTGCTAAGAGAACAGGGGGTACCTACGAGCAGTACTTC; CDR3: CSAKRTGGTYEQYF
J: TRBJ2-1; D: TRBD2; size: many; V: TRBV11-2; DNA: TGTGCCAGCAGCTTAATTTGGACTAGCGGCTACAATGAGCAGTTCTTC; CDR3: CASSLIWTSGYNEQFF
J: TRBJ1-5; D: NA; size: few; V: TRBV10-3; DNA: TGTGCCATCAGTGAGTCGGGGGGCACTCAGCCCCAGCATTTT; CDR3: CAISESGGTQPQHF
J: TRBJ2-5; D: NA; size: many; V: TRBV12-3/TRBV12-4; DNA: TGTGCCAGCAGTTTAGGTCAGCGCCAAGAGACCCAGTACTTC; CDR3: CASSLGQRQETQYF
J: TRBJ2-7; D: TRBD2; size: many; V: TRBV3-1; DNA: TGTGCCAGCAGCCCACCCACGAGCGGGAGCTACGAGCAGTACTTC; CDR3: CASSPPTSGSYEQYF
J: TRBJ2-5; D: TRBD2; size: few; V: TRBV15; DNA: TGTGCCACCAGCGGCGATAGCGGGTTCACCCTCCAAGAGACCCAGTACTTC; CDR3: CATSGDSGFTLQETQYF
J: TRBJ2-7; D: NA; size: many; V: TRBV25-1; DNA: TGTGCCAGCAGAAAGGACAGGGAGGGTTCCTACGAGCAGTACTTC; CDR3: CASRKDREGSYEQYF
J: TRBJ2-3; D: TRBD2; size: many; V: TRBV6-6; DNA: TGTGCCAGCAGTTACTTTTCTAGCGGGAGTTGGGGCACAGATACGCAGTATTTT; CDR3: CASSYFSSGSWGTDTQYF